The rows below give T cell receptor beta chains drawn from one sample of a study of beta chain features in type 1 diabetes. Some clones are missing from TCRdb's copy, which holds only in-frame ones; the method was immunoSEQ multiplex PCR. Of more than 200,000 clones listed, 16% are singletons. Sequencing input: naive CD4+ T cells from blood. All receptors come from a young man with type 1 diabetes. Both conserved end residues are part of each CDR3. A D gene is named only where the DNA matches it firmly. Clone size is stated in some rows and not others, as once, few, many or a class when expanded.

D gene: NA; J gene: TRBJ2-1; clone size: few; V gene: TRBV19; CDR3 DNA: TGTGCCAGTAGTATTCGAGACAATGAGCAGTTCTTC; CDR3 protein: CASSIRDNEQFF
D gene: TRBD2; J gene: TRBJ2-1; clone size: few; V gene: TRBV9; CDR3 DNA: TGTGCCAGCAGCGTAGATCTAGCGGGAAGCAATGAGCAGTTCTTC; CDR3 protein: CASSVDLAGSNEQFF
D gene: TRBD1; J gene: TRBJ2-1; clone size: few; V gene: TRBV28; CDR3 DNA: TGTGCCAGCAGTCCCTCGGGACAGATGAATGAGCAGTTCTTC; CDR3 protein: CASSPSGQMNEQFF
D gene: NA; J gene: TRBJ1-2; clone size: NA; V gene: TRBV7-2; CDR3 DNA: TGTGCCAGCAGCTTGGGACCTCAGAGGAATGGCTACACCTTC; CDR3 protein: CASSLGPQRNGYTF
D gene: NA; J gene: TRBJ1-1; clone size: once; V gene: TRBV7-9; CDR3 DNA: TGTGCCAGCAGCTTATTGGTAGTTAACACTGAAGCTTTCTTT; CDR3 protein: CASSLLVVNTEAFF
D gene: NA; J gene: TRBJ2-7; clone size: NA; V gene: TRBV28; CDR3 DNA: TGTGCCAGCGCCCAAGGGAACTCCTACGAGCAGTACTTC; CDR3 protein: CASAQGNSYEQYF
D gene: TRBD2; J gene: TRBJ2-1; clone size: NA; V gene: TRBV10-3; CDR3 DNA: TGTGCCATCAGTGGTCAGGCTAGCGGCCTCGTAGGGAATGAGCAGTTCTTC; CDR3 protein: CAISGQASGLVGNEQFF
D gene: NA; J gene: TRBJ1-1; clone size: few; V gene: TRBV20-1; CDR3 DNA: TGCAGTGCTCCAGGGAACACTGAAGCTTTCTTT; CDR3 protein: CSAPGNTEAFF
D gene: NA; J gene: TRBJ2-6; clone size: few; V gene: TRBV9; CDR3 DNA: TGTGCCAGCAGGGATGGGTCCAACTCTGGGGCCAACGTCCTGACTTTC; CDR3 protein: CASRDGSNSGANVLTF
D gene: NA; J gene: TRBJ2-6; clone size: NA; V gene: TRBV29-1; CDR3 DNA: TGCAGCGTTGTGACGGGCAGTTCGAGGGCCAACGTCCTGACTTTC; CDR3 protein: CSVVTGSSRANVLTF
D gene: NA; J gene: TRBJ2-1; clone size: few; V gene: TRBV18; CDR3 DNA: TGTGCCAGCTCACCAACACAGGGCAATGAGCAGTTCTTC; CDR3 protein: CASSPTQGNEQFF
D gene: TRBD2; J gene: TRBJ2-1; clone size: NA; V gene: TRBV4-1; CDR3 DNA: TGCGCCAGCAGCCCTTGGGGACTAGCGGGCAATGAGCAGTTCTTC; CDR3 protein: CASSPWGLAGNEQFF
D gene: TRBD1; J gene: TRBJ2-5; clone size: few; V gene: TRBV9; CDR3 DNA: TGTGCCAGCAGCGACCAGACAGGGGTAGAGACCCAGTACTTC; CDR3 protein: CASSDQTGVETQYF
D gene: TRBD2; J gene: TRBJ2-1; clone size: NA; V gene: TRBV9; CDR3 DNA: TGTGCCAGCAGCGTAGGGACTAGCACTTTTGAGCAGTTCTTC; CDR3 protein: CASSVGTSTFEQFF
D gene: TRBD1; J gene: TRBJ2-5; clone size: NA; V gene: TRBV7-2; CDR3 DNA: TGTGCCAGCAGCTTAGCGAGACAGGGGGCGAGAGAGACCCAGTACTTC; CDR3 protein: CASSLARQGARETQYF
D gene: NA; J gene: TRBJ2-5; clone size: NA; V gene: TRBV29-1; CDR3 DNA: TGCAGCGTTGGGAAAAAAGAGGAGACCCAGTACTTC; CDR3 protein: CSVGKKEETQYF
D gene: NA; J gene: TRBJ2-1; clone size: few; V gene: TRBV2; CDR3 DNA: TGTGCCAGCAGGCAAGGGATTGTTGAGCAGTTCTTC; CDR3 protein: CASRQGIVEQFF
D gene: NA; J gene: TRBJ1-2; clone size: NA; V gene: TRBV21-1; CDR3 DNA: TGTGCCAGCAGCAATACAGATCCTAACTATGGCTACACCTTC; CDR3 protein: CASSNTDPNYGYTF
D gene: NA; J gene: TRBJ2-3; clone size: few; V gene: TRBV29-1; CDR3 DNA: TGCAGCGTTCAGGGTGGCACAGATACGCAGTATTTT; CDR3 protein: CSVQGGTDTQYF
D gene: NA; J gene: TRBJ2-3; clone size: few; V gene: TRBV4-1; CDR3 DNA: TGCGCCAGCAGCCCACCCCAGGGTGATACGCAGTATTTT; CDR3 protein: CASSPPQGDTQYF
D gene: NA; J gene: TRBJ2-7; clone size: NA; V gene: TRBV25-1; CDR3 DNA: TGTGCCAGCAGTGAAGGAGGGACAGTAACTTACGAGCAGTACTTC; CDR3 protein: CASSEGGTVTYEQYF
D gene: TRBD1; J gene: TRBJ1-1; clone size: NA; V gene: TRBV11-3; CDR3 DNA: TGTGCCAGCAGCTTAAAGGGACAGGACACTGAAGCTTTCTTT; CDR3 protein: CASSLKGQDTEAFF
D gene: NA; J gene: TRBJ2-3; clone size: NA; V gene: TRBV28; CDR3 DNA: TGTGCCACCGACATCACAGATACGCAGTATTTT; CDR3 protein: CATDITDTQYF
D gene: TRBD1; J gene: TRBJ1-5; clone size: NA; V gene: TRBV7-2; CDR3 DNA: TGTGCCAGCAGCGGACAGGGGAATCAGCCCCAGCATTTT; CDR3 protein: CASSGQGNQPQHF
D gene: TRBD2; J gene: TRBJ2-5; clone size: few; V gene: TRBV29-1; CDR3 DNA: TGCAGCGTTCAACCGGGACTAGCGGGAGGGCTGGAGACCCAGTACTTC; CDR3 protein: CSVQPGLAGGLETQYF
D gene: NA; J gene: TRBJ2-7; clone size: few; V gene: TRBV9; CDR3 DNA: TGTGCCAGCAGCGGGCGTACCTACGAGCAGTACTTC; CDR3 protein: CASSGRTYEQYF
D gene: TRBD1; J gene: TRBJ2-1; clone size: NA; V gene: TRBV2; CDR3 DNA: TGTGCCAGCAGTGAAAACCTACAGGGGAATGAGCAGTTCTTC; CDR3 protein: CASSENLQGNEQFF
D gene: NA; J gene: TRBJ1-4; clone size: few; V gene: TRBV7-9; CDR3 DNA: TGTGCCAGCAGCTTATCAGGGGTCAATGAAAAACTGTTTTTT; CDR3 protein: CASSLSGVNEKLFF
D gene: NA; J gene: TRBJ2-2; clone size: NA; V gene: TRBV21-1; CDR3 DNA: TGTGCCAGCAGCAGGCACAGAATGTGGACCGGGGAGCTGTTTTTT; CDR3 protein: CASSRHRMWTGELFF
D gene: NA; J gene: TRBJ2-5; clone size: few; V gene: TRBV7-3; CDR3 DNA: TGTGCCAGCAGCCAAGGGGAGACCCAGTACTTC; CDR3 protein: CASSQGETQYF
D gene: NA; J gene: TRBJ2-1; clone size: NA; V gene: TRBV29-1; CDR3 DNA: TGCAGCGTTGCTAGCAGCTCCTACAATGAGCAGTTCTTC; CDR3 protein: CSVASSSYNEQFF
D gene: NA; J gene: TRBJ1-4; clone size: NA; V gene: TRBV7-2; CDR3 DNA: TGTGCCAGCAGCTTATTGGAGAGTGAAAAACTGTTTTTT; CDR3 protein: CASSLLESEKLFF
D gene: TRBD2; J gene: TRBJ2-7; clone size: few; V gene: TRBV29-1; CDR3 DNA: TGCAGCGTTGAGCTAGCGGGAAACTACGAGCAGTACTTC; CDR3 protein: CSVELAGNYEQYF
D gene: TRBD1; J gene: TRBJ2-7; clone size: NA; V gene: TRBV27; CDR3 DNA: TGTGCCAGCAGTTCACGGGACAGAACCTTCAGGCAGTACTTC; CDR3 protein: CASSSRDRTFRQYF
D gene: NA; J gene: TRBJ2-6; clone size: few; V gene: TRBV7-9; CDR3 DNA: TGTGCCAGCAGCCCCCGGAGCTCTGGGGCCAACGTCCTGACTTTC; CDR3 protein: CASSPRSSGANVLTF
D gene: NA; J gene: TRBJ2-4; clone size: few; V gene: TRBV9; CDR3 DNA: TGTGCCAGCAGCGTAGGCCCTAGCGAAGAGAACATTCAGTACTTC; CDR3 protein: CASSVGPSEENIQYF
D gene: TRBD1; J gene: TRBJ1-5; clone size: few; V gene: TRBV29-1; CDR3 DNA: TGCAGCGTGATACAGGGGAATAGCAATCAGCCCCAGCATTTT; CDR3 protein: CSVIQGNSNQPQHF
D gene: NA; J gene: TRBJ1-2; clone size: few; V gene: TRBV29-1; CDR3 DNA: TGCAGCGGGGCTGGAGTTTATGGCTACACCTTC; CDR3 protein: CSGAGVYGYTF
D gene: NA; J gene: TRBJ1-1; clone size: few; V gene: TRBV11-2; CDR3 DNA: TGTGCCAGCAGCCCTTCGGGACAAAGAGGCGAAGCTTTCTTT; CDR3 protein: CASSPSGQRGEAFF
D gene: NA; J gene: TRBJ2-6; clone size: few; V gene: TRBV9; CDR3 DNA: TGTGCCAGCAGCGTGGTGGGGAGTAACATAGGGTCTGACCACAACGTCCTGACTTTC; CDR3 protein: CASSVVGSNIGSDHNVLTF
D gene: TRBD1; J gene: TRBJ2-7; clone size: NA; V gene: TRBV2; CDR3 DNA: TGTGCCAGCAGGACGGGACAGGGGCCCTACGAGCAGTACTTC; CDR3 protein: CASRTGQGPYEQYF
D gene: NA; J gene: TRBJ2-7; clone size: NA; V gene: TRBV7-9; CDR3 DNA: TGTGCCAGCAGCTTTTCGTCCGGTGGCGAGCAGTACTTC; CDR3 protein: CASSFSSGGEQYF
D gene: TRBD2; J gene: TRBJ2-7; clone size: NA; V gene: TRBV5-1; CDR3 DNA: TGCGCCAGCAGCTTGGTGGCTAGCGGTTCCTACGAGCAGTACTTC; CDR3 protein: CASSLVASGSYEQYF
D gene: NA; J gene: TRBJ1-3; clone size: NA; V gene: TRBV7-2; CDR3 DNA: TGTGCCAGCAGCTTATGGATGAGCTCTGGAAACACCATATATTTT; CDR3 protein: CASSLWMSSGNTIYF
D gene: NA; J gene: TRBJ1-2; clone size: NA; V gene: TRBV25-1; CDR3 DNA: TGTGCCAGCAGTGAACATTCCTCGATCTATGGCTACACCTTC; CDR3 protein: CASSEHSSIYGYTF
D gene: NA; J gene: TRBJ2-7; clone size: NA; V gene: TRBV18; CDR3 DNA: TGTGCCAGCTCACCAAGGCCTGGGGACGAGCAGTACTTC; CDR3 protein: CASSPRPGDEQYF
D gene: TRBD2; J gene: TRBJ2-7; clone size: NA; V gene: TRBV28; CDR3 DNA: TGTGCCAGCTTAAACCGAGCGGGAGCCTACGAGCAGTACTTC; CDR3 protein: CASLNRAGAYEQYF
D gene: NA; J gene: TRBJ2-5; clone size: NA; V gene: TRBV5-1; CDR3 DNA: TGCGCCAGCAGAGGAGTGGGGATGGAGACCCAGTACTTC; CDR3 protein: CASRGVGMETQYF
D gene: TRBD1; J gene: TRBJ1-1; clone size: NA; V gene: TRBV28; CDR3 DNA: TGTGCCAGCAGTCCCGGGACAGCGATGAACACTGAAGCTTTCTTT; CDR3 protein: CASSPGTAMNTEAFF
D gene: TRBD2; J gene: TRBJ2-4; clone size: few; V gene: TRBV6-1; CDR3 DNA: TGTGCCAGCAGTGAGGGACTAGCTCCTAACATTCAGTACTTC; CDR3 protein: CASSEGLAPNIQYF
D gene: NA; J gene: TRBJ1-1; clone size: few; V gene: TRBV29-1; CDR3 DNA: TGCAGCGTTGAACAGCGCCTTATGAACACTGAAGCTTTCTTT; CDR3 protein: CSVEQRLMNTEAFF
D gene: TRBD1; J gene: TRBJ2-5; clone size: few; V gene: TRBV14; CDR3 DNA: TGTGCCAGCAGCCGGTGGACAGGGGGTCAGGAGACCCAGTACTTC; CDR3 protein: CASSRWTGGQETQYF
D gene: NA; J gene: TRBJ2-2; clone size: NA; V gene: TRBV7-2; CDR3 DNA: TGTGCCAGCAGCTCACCGAACACCGGGGAGCTGTTTTTT; CDR3 protein: CASSSPNTGELFF
D gene: TRBD1; J gene: TRBJ2-5; clone size: few; V gene: TRBV2; CDR3 DNA: TGTGCCAGCAGTACGGACAGGGGGACTCAAGAGACCCAGTACTTC; CDR3 protein: CASSTDRGTQETQYF